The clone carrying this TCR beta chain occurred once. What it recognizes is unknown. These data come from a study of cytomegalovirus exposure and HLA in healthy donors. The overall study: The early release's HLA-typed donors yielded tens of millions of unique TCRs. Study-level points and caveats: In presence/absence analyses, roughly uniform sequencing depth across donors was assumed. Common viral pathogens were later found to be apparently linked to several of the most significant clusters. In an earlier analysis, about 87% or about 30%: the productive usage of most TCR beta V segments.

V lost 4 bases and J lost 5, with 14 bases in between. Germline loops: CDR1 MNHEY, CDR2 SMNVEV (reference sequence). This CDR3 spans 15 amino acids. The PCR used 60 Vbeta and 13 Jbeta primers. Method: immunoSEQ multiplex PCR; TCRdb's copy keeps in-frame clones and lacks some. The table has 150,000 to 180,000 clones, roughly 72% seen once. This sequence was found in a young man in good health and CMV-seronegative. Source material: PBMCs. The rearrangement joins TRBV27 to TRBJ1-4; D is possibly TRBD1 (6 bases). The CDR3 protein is CASSSHRDVNEKLFF. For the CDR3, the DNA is TGTGCCAGCAGTTCGCACAGGGACGTAAATGAAAAACTGTTTTTT.